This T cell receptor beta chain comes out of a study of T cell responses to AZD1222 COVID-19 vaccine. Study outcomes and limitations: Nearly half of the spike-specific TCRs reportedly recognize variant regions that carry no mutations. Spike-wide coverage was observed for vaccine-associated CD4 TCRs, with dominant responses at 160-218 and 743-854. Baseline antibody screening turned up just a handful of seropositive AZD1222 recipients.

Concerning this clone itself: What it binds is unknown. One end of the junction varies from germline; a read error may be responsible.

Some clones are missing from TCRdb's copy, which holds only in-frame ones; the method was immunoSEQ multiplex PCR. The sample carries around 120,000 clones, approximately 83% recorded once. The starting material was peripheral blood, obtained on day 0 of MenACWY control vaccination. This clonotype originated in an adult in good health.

CDR3 nucleotide sequence: TGTGCTAGCAGCTTAAGGTCAGGGGTAATCCAAGAGACCCAGTACTTC. Its translation is CASSLRSGVIQETQYF. The chain links TRBV7-7 to TRBJ2-5; D is possibly TRBD1 (6 bases). The CDR3 consists of 16 residues. Germline values: CDR1 SSHAT, CDR2 FNYEAQ (reference sequence).